A single sample gave rise to the 25 T cell receptor beta chains below, sequenced in a study of siplizumab effects on memory and regulatory T cells. Profiling relied on immunoSEQ multiplex PCR, and the TCRdb table lists in-frame clones only, not all of them. The data show roughly 100,000 clones, roughly 91% seen once. Source material: non-Treg CD4+ T cells sorted from blood. Receptors originate from a human donor in good health.

The chain uses TRBV5-1 and TRBJ2-7; 7 positions agree with TRBD1. Germline CDR1 and CDR2: SGHRS and YFSETQ. The CDR3 loop spans 13 amino acids. V dropped 6 bases and J dropped 4; count of bases not matched to a gene: 7. CDR3 in DNA: TGCGCCAGCAAGCCGACAGGGAATTACGAGCAGTACTTC. It encodes CASKPTGNYEQYF.

The chain links TRBV5-1 to TRBJ2-5; TRBD2 agrees at 9 bases. After removal of 2 bases from V and 2 bases from J, the junction contained 13 bases not matched to a gene. From germline, CDR1 is SGHRS and CDR2 YFSETQ. The CDR3 spans 18 residues. The CDR3 is CASSFGWLAGRVQETQYF. The CDR3 DNA sequence: TGCGCCAGCAGCTTCGGGTGGCTAGCGGGAAGAGTTCAAGAGACCCAGTACTTC.

The chain joins TRBV5-6 to TRBJ2-7, with unresolved D. The CDR3 consists of 13 residues. In germline, CDR1 is SGHDT, CDR2 YYEEEE. Deletions cut 2 bases from V and 5 bases from J, with 11 bases between. The CDR3 spells CASSFGVEDEQYF. CDR3 nucleotide sequence: TGTGCCAGCAGCTTTGGGGTCGAGGACGAGCAGTACTTC.

The chain recombines TRBV7-2 with TRBJ2-7, with 9 bases lining up with TRBD1. The CDR3 has 15 residues. Germline trimming cut 7 bases from V and 1 base from J; bases unmatched to any gene: 8. The V gene's germline CDR1 is SGHTA and CDR2 FQGNSA. In nucleotides, the CDR3 is TGTGCCAGCAACATTAGACAGGGGGTTTCCTACGAGCAGTACTTC. As protein: CASNIRQGVSYEQYF.

This rearrangement joins TRBV6-5 to TRBJ1-5; tentative D call: TRBD1 (5 bases). This CDR3 spans 16 amino acids. V was shortened by 0 bases and J by 1 base, with 10 bases between the two germline ends. Germline CDR1 and CDR2: MNHEY and SVGAGI. The CDR3 protein is CASSYSGQGSNQPQHF. CDR3 nucleotides: TGTGCCAGCAGTTACTCGGGCCAGGGCAGCAATCAGCCCCAGCATTTT.

The CDR3 coding sequence is TGTGCCAGCTCACCAGGGGGCAACACTGAAGCTTTCTTT. Amino acid sequence: CASSPGGNTEAFF. V is TRBV18 and J is TRBJ1-1, with D possibly matching TRBD1 (6 bases). Trimming took off 2 bases at V and 2 bases at J, with 6 bases between the two ends. The V gene's germline CDR1 is KGHSH and CDR2 LQKENI. The CDR3 contains 13 residues.

The rearrangement joins TRBV18 to TRBJ2-5; D may be TRBD1 (6 bases). V was cut by 3 bases and J by 4 bases, with 12 bases left in between. CDR3 length: 14 residues. The germline gives CDR1 KGHSH, CDR2 LQKENI. In DNA, the CDR3 is TGTGCCAGCTCACCTCGAACAGGGAGAGAGACCCAGTACTTC. Amino acid sequence: CASSPRTGRETQYF. Full variable domain (rest looked up from reference TRBV18 and TRBJ2-5): NAGVMQNPRHLVRRRGQEARLRCSPMKGHSHVYWYRQLPEEGLKFMVYLQKENIIDESGMPKERFSAEFPKEGPSILRIQQVVRGDSAAYFCASSPRTGRETQYFGPGTRLLVL.

This clone came up once. J is TRBJ2-3 and V is TRBV27; 7 positions agree with TRBD1. Germline V gives CDR1 MNHEY, CDR2 SMNVEV (reference sequence). The V segment lost 3 bases and the J segment 0 bases; nucleotides outside the gene matches: 15. The CDR3 consists of 19 residues. CDR3 DNA: TGTGCCAGCAGTTTTCTCCGGGACAGAGGGCTACCCAGCACAGATACGCAGTATTTT. Translated: CASSFLRDRGLPSTDTQYF.

This clone showed up just a few times. Mismatch with germline at one junction end may stem from a read error. The chain is built from TRBV6-1 and TRBJ2-2; no firm D call. There are 16 residues in the CDR3. In germline, CDR1 is MNHNS, CDR2 SASEGT. As DNA, the CDR3 is TGTGCCAGCAGTAAAGCCAGAGTGGGTGGTACCGGGGAGCTGTTTTTT. Translating it yields CASSKARVGGTGELFF.

This chain links TRBV10-1 with TRBJ2-7; 14 nucleotides align to TRBD2. CDR1 is WNHNN, CDR2 SYGVQD, per germline (reference sequence). The CDR3 has 19 residues. Losses at the gene ends were 5 bases for V and 2 bases for J; bases not matched to a gene: 14. DNA for the CDR3: TGCGCCAGCAGTTTAAGACCGAGGACTAGCGGGAGGTCCCCCTACGAGCAGTACTTC. Its protein is CASSLRPRTSGRSPYEQYF.

The chain employs TRBV7-3 and TRBJ1-2, with 9 positions matching TRBD1. The germline gives CDR1 SGHTA, CDR2 FQGTGA. CDR3 length equals 15 residues. Unmatched junction bases numbered 8, after V lost 4 bases and J lost 5 bases. The DNA for the CDR3 is TGTGCCAGCAGCTCGGACAGGGGCGACCTGTATGGCTACACCTTC. This translates into CASSSDRGDLYGYTF.

The chain recombines TRBV27 with TRBJ2-1; tentative D call: TRBD1 (6 bases). V was pared by 4 bases and J by 4 bases, with 23 bases between. Germline CDR1 MNHEY, CDR2 SMNVEV (reference sequence). CDR3 size: 18 residues. The CDR3 DNA follows: TGTGCCAGCAGTTCGGTTTCCTGGGGCGGCCAGGGGTACAATGAGCAGTTCTTC. Protein: CASSSVSWGGQGYNEQFF.

The chain is built from TRBV4-2 and TRBJ2-5; a possible D gene is TRBD2 (5 bases). Trimming took 0 bases from V and 4 from J, leaving 15 bases between them. The CDR3 extends over 16 amino acids. Germline V CDR1 and CDR2: LGHNA, YNFKEQ. DNA of the CDR3: TGTGCCAGCAGCCAAGATCGGGGAGCGAGAGTAGAGACCCAGTACTTC. Translation gives CASSQDRGARVETQYF.

The chain joins TRBV5-1 to TRBJ2-7; D is possibly TRBD2 (6 bases). Trimming shortened V by 5 bases and J by 7 bases, and 13 bases separated the two germline ends. Germline CDR1 SGHRS, CDR2 YFSETQ. The CDR3 totals 12 residues. In DNA form, the CDR3 reads TGCGCCAGCAGGTTGATGGCGGGAGAGCAGTACTTC. It codes for CASRLMAGEQYF.

The chain is built from TRBV11-2 and TRBJ2-5, with D unclear. This CDR3 is 13 amino acids long. Trimming took 5 bases from V and 0 from J, leaving 7 bases between them. Germline V CDR1 and CDR2: SGHAT, FQNNGV. CDR3 in amino acids: CASSPKNQETQYF. CDR3 nucleotides: TGTGCCAGCAGCCCAAAGAACCAAGAGACCCAGTACTTC.

The rearrangement joins TRBV7-8 to TRBJ1-4, with TRBD1 matching 7 bases. J lost 11 bases, V lost 5 bases, and 11 bases had no gene match. The CDR3 covers 14 residues. Germline V lookup: CDR1 SGHVS, CDR2 FQNEAQ. The CDR3 region has the DNA TGTGCCAGCAGCCTCGGGACAGCCCTTGGCAAACTGTTTTTT. Protein product: CASSLGTALGKLFF. The variable domain in full, with the rest retrieved from reference TRBV7-8 and TRBJ1-4, is GAGVSQSPRYKVAKRGQDVALRCDPISGHVSLFWYQQALGQGPEFLTYFQNEAQLDKSGLPSDRFFAERPEGSVSTLKIQRTQQEDSAVYLCASSLGTALGKLFFGSGTQLSVL.

The V gene is TRBV6-1, the J gene TRBJ2-7; D may match TRBD1 or TRBD2 (5 bases each). With 7 bases removed from V and 6 bases from J, the gap between germline ends came to 19 bases. The CDR3 runs to 14 residues. The germline gives CDR1 MNHNS, CDR2 SASEGT. CDR3 nucleotides: TGTGCCAGCAATGGGGGTGGGGCCAGCGGCGAGCAGTACTTC. This codes for CASNGGGASGEQYF.

This clone has only one observation. This chain links TRBV28 with TRBJ1-5, with D uncertain. CDR1 and CDR2 from the germline V gene are MDHEN and SYDVKM. The V gene lost 6 bases and the J gene lost 2 bases, with 17 bases spanning the gap. The CDR3 contains 16 residues. The CDR3 region has the DNA TGTGCCAGCAGCCGAAGTATGGGAGAAGGCAATCAGCCCCAGCATTTT. As protein: CASSRSMGEGNQPQHF.

On this clone: This specimen includes other DNA sequences encoding the same CDR3. The V gene is TRBV9, the J gene TRBJ1-3; 7 bases map to TRBD1. V was pared by 0 bases and J by 0 bases, with 0 bases of the junction left unmatched. This CDR3 is 15 amino acids long. Looked up from germline, CDR1 is SGDLS and CDR2 is YYNGEE. DNA of the CDR3: TGTGCCAGCAGCGTAGGACAGGGCTCTGGAAACACCATATATTTT. This sequence encodes CASSVGQGSGNTIYF.

The chain joins TRBV19 to TRBJ1-4; maybe TRBD1 (6 bases). The CDR3 consists of 12 residues. V lost 6 bases and J lost 8, with 10 bases in between. Per the germline V gene, CDR1 is LNHDA and CDR2 is SQIVND (reference sequence). DNA of the CDR3: TGTGCCAGTAGGGGGGACACCGAAAAACTGTTTTTT. It codes for CASRGDTEKLFF.

The chain recombines TRBV5-1 with TRBJ2-3; TRBD2 aligns across 8 bases. With 0 bases clipped from V and 5 bases from J, the junction kept 5 bases outside the gene matches. This CDR3 spans 15 amino acids. Germline CDR1 reads SGHRS; CDR2 reads YFSETQ. The CDR3 DNA reads TGCGCCAGCAGCTTGGTGGCGGGGGGAAGAGATACGCAGTATTTT. This sequence encodes CASSLVAGGRDTQYF.

The chain has TRBV6-5 and TRBJ2-5; 8 bases are a match to TRBD2. Germline V gene data show CDR1 as MNHEY and CDR2 as SVGAGI. V lost 0 bases, J lost 6 bases, and 3 bases stayed unmatched. The CDR3 extends over 14 amino acids. The CDR3: CASSYSRGEKTQYF. The CDR3 coding sequence is TGTGCCAGCAGTTACTCGCGGGGGGAAAAGACCCAGTACTTC.

The chain has TRBV11-2 and TRBJ2-1, with 11 bases fitting TRBD2. The CDR3 loop spans 17 amino acids. V shed 0 bases and J 8 bases; nucleotides not matched to a gene: 9. The germline CDR1 and CDR2 sequences are SGHAT and FQNNGV. The CDR3 nucleotides are TGTGCCAGCAGCTTAGACCTAGCGGGAGGAAGTGTCGATGAGCAGTTCTTC. Its translation: CASSLDLAGGSVDEQFF.

This sequence joins TRBV5-5 and TRBJ1-3, with TRBD1 as a possible D gene (5 bases). The CDR3 is 14 amino acids. Germline CDR1 is SGHKS and CDR2 is YYEKEE (reference sequence). Trimming shortened V by 4 bases and J by 3 bases, and 11 bases separated the two germline ends. CDR3 protein: CASSPGRVGNTIYF. The DNA of the CDR3 is TGTGCCAGCAGCCCGGGCAGGGTTGGAAACACCATATATTTT.

V usage is TRBV6-1 and J usage is TRBJ1-3; the D is unclear. Germline lookup yields CDR1 MNHNS and CDR2 SASEGT. Trimming left V 4 bases short and J 4 bases short, with 11 bases between. The CDR3 loop spans 14 amino acids. The CDR3 sequence is CASSGNRVGNTIYF. The CDR3 DNA is TGTGCCAGCAGTGGCAATCGGGTCGGAAACACCATATATTTT.